The entry below gives a single T cell receptor beta chain sequence along with its context. This specimen comes from a study of shared clonotypes between healthy human individuals. Data came from immunoSEQ multiplex PCR; TCRdb stores just in-frame clones and leaves some out. Here the sample spans about 480,000 clones, around 79% being singletons. Trimming took 4 bases from V and 1 from J, leaving 10 bases between them. This CDR3 comprises 15 residues. Germline assignment: CDR1 MNHEY and CDR2 SVGAGI. This rearrangement joins TRBV6-5 to TRBJ2-2; maybe TRBD1 (6 bases). Sequencing used PBMCs. The clonotype was recovered from a woman in her thirties or forties in good health. Some clones in this sample may be carry-over from other donors' samples. This CDR3 is CASSLTGLNTGELFF. The CDR3 region has the DNA TGTGCCAGCAGTTTGACAGGACTGAACACCGGGGAGCTGTTTTTT.